A single T cell receptor beta chain is shown here with its context. These data belong to a study of CD8 T cells in Susac syndrome. In blood CD8+ and CD4+ T cells, TCR beta underwent sequencing. Germline CDR1 reads MDHEN; CDR2 reads SYDVKM. The CDR3 sequence is 14 residues long. V was clipped by 2 bases and J by 5 bases, with 12 bases between them. Reverse transcription of about 0.45 to 1 ug RNA was carried out with random hexamers. Each CDR3 protein gets one entry after TCRdb re-called the immunoSEQ multiplex PCR reads with MiXCR. The table has 230,000 or so distinct CDR3 sequences, about 95% seen once.

The V and J genes are TRBV28 and TRBJ1-1; D gene unclear. This sequence was found in a human donor with multiple sclerosis. Sequencing was carried out using CD4+ T cells from PBMCs. The CDR3 bases are TGTGCCAGCAGTTTAGGTTTATCGGGTACTGAAGCTTTCTTT. Protein product: CASSLGLSGTEAFF.